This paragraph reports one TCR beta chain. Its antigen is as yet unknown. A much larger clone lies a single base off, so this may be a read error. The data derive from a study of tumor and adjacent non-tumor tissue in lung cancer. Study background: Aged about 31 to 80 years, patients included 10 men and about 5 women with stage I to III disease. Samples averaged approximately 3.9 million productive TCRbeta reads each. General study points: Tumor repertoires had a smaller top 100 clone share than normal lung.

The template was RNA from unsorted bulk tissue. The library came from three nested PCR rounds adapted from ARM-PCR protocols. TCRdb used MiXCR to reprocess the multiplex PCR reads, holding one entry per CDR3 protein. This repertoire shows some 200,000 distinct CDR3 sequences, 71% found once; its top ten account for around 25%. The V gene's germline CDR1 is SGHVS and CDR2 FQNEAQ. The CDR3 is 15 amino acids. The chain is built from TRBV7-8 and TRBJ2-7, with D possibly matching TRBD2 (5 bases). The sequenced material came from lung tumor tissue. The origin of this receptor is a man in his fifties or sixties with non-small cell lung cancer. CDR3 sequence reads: CANSLAFGPLYEQYF. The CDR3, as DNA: TGTGCCAACAGCTTAGCGTTCGGACCCCTCTACGAGCAGTACTTC.